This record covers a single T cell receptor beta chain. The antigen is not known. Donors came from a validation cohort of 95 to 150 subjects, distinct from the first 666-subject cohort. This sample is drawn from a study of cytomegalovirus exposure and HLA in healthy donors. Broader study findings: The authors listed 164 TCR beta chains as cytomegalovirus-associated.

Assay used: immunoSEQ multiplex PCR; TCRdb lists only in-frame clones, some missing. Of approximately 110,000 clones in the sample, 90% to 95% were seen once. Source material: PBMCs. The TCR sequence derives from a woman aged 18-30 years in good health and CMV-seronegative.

The CDR3 loop is CASSQNPPGQNTEAFF. The CDR3 bases are TGTGCCAGCAGCCAGAACCCCCCGGGACAGAACACTGAAGCTTTCTTT. This chain connects TRBV7-9 to TRBJ1-1; D is possibly TRBD1 (6 bases). The CDR3 covers 16 residues. V lost 5 bases and J 1 base, leaving 17 bases between the germline ends. Per the germline V gene, CDR1 is SEHNR and CDR2 is FQNEAQ (reference sequence).